This T cell receptor beta chain was sequenced for a study of shared clonotypes between healthy human individuals (dated by TCRdb to 2020 to 2021). About the full investigation: The cohort included a few men and a couple of women between 18 and 49 years of age. For each donor, three plates each were used for CD4 naive and CD4 memory, two plates were used for CD8 naive, and one plate was used for CD8 memory. Blood TCR repertoires of roughly five healthy adults were deeply sequenced to estimate repertoire size and the extent of clonotype sharing between individuals. Different laboratories and diverse techniques were used to prepare libraries and sequence TCR repertoires, to increase sequencing depth and limit assay-specific biases. Leukapheresis yielded between about 0.94 and 8.9 billion PBMCs per donor.

Using the deep immunoSEQ assay, multiplex PCR amplified TCR CDR3 regions from genomic DNA. Extracted genomic DNA from each cell subset was distributed evenly across all wells of several immunoSEQ 96-well plates, and each plate was treated as a replicate. Each replicate PCR for sorted subsets received 150 to 250 ng genomic DNA, equal to around 32,000 T cell genomes. Purified libraries were quantified with a Qubit 3.0 fluorometer, sized on a Bioanalyzer 2100, and re-quantified with the KAPA Library Quantification kit. Each immunoSEQ 96-well plate was sequenced on its own single-read 150-cycle Illumina NextSeq 550 flow cell. Per the authors' processing: The immunoSEQ output contained only junctional sequences without quality scores, so filtering could not match that applied to full-length reads. To assign V/J genes and CDR3, sequences were annotated against IMGT germline references using PyIR, a Python wrapper for IgBLAST v1.9. Reads with weak V/J assignments (E-value above 1e-6), missing CDR3, stop codons, out-of-frame junctions, or ambiguous translated residues were removed. V3J clonotypes were defined by identical inferred V gene, J gene, and CDR3 amino acid sequence. To compute the percentage overlap between repertoires, the number of shared unique clonotypes was divided by the size of the smaller repertoire. Three approaches were used to assess repertoire richness: RTK rarefaction, the Chao1 estimator, and Recon v2.1 estimates of unobserved clonotypes. OLGA was used to compute generation probabilities for all TCRbeta clonotypes that the gDNA method yielded from a handful of donors. Here the immuneACCESS table is served through TCRdb, limited to in-frame sequences with V and J called. Missing clones are a known gap in these copies; in checked studies unresolved V genes cover under half, and the rest lacks a known reason. V and J calls and clone size are copied from that table; D and trimming were computed from the DNA. For this sample the table gives about 820,000 clones, of which roughly 92% were detected only once. The ten largest clones capture 24% of the sample.

For the CD8 naive samples, CD45RO-negative cells were positively selected for CCR7, yielding a CD45RA+CCR7+ population from which TemRA cells were excluded. Donors were healthy HIV-negative adults with no recently reported acute infections or vaccinations. Every donor was a Caucasian adult living in Nashville, Tennessee, USA. Blood was obtained by leukapheresis, after which PBMCs were separated by Ficoll-Histopaque density gradient centrifugation and cryopreserved in liquid nitrogen vapor phase. Analytical flow cytometry was used to check the purity and quantity of every magnetically sorted T cell population. From each sorted fraction, genomic DNA was isolated and quantified by UV absorbance on a Nanodrop 2000c. To note about this clone: The clone's antigen remains unknown. No much larger clone exists at a distance of one base, and base qualities are not known.

The germline V gene supplies CDR1 SGHRS and CDR2 YFSETQ. For this chain, trimming is 3 bases at the V end and 1 base at the J end, and the number of junction bases without a gene match is 6. The CDR3 has 15 amino acids, counting the end cysteine and phenylalanine. The entry retains the CDR3 DNA only, 45 bases that are in frame from base 1. Results and caveats for the whole study, not just this receptor: Higher generation probabilities were observed for clonotypes shared by all four sorted-subset donors than for non-shared clonotypes. Larger estimated clonotype richness was generally found for naive subsets than for memory subsets. Roughly 5% of naive CD4, more than 3% of naive CD8, 2.3% of memory CD4, and approximately 0.4% of memory CD8 clonotypes were shared across a few donors. Because the study included only a small number of donors, the genetic and exposure-history diversity represented was limited. Sampling was limited to blood, and TCR repertoires in tissue likely differ from TCR repertoires in blood. Even with the large sequencing depth, rarefaction of the sorted-subset datasets indicated that sequencing was incomplete. Pairwise subsampling indicated that sequencing depth was expected to affect the degree of clonotype sharing among donors.

Source material: naive CD8+ T cells sorted from blood. Per the publication, the cell subset or site label means: CD45RA+CCR7+. The chain employs TRBV5-1 and TRBJ2-7; 8 bases in between match TRBD1. This sequence originates from a man aged 30 to 39 in good health. The nucleotides are TGCGCCAGCAGCTGGGCCCGGACAGGGTCCTACGAGCAGTACTTC. The translation is CASSWARTGSYEQYF.